This entry describes one T cell receptor beta chain. Its target is not known. Original data processing: With immunoSEQ giving junction-only sequences and no quality scores, filtering differed. TCRdb keeps only in-frame clones here, not all; method: immunoSEQ multiplex PCR. From that table come the V and J calls and clone size; the DNA was used to work out D and trimming. The sample has some 600,000 clones, roughly 95% seen once; the top ten hold 0.11%. The CDR3 is made up of 12 amino acids. Trimming stripped 3 bases from V and 3 bases from J, with 6 bases between. Per the germline V gene, CDR1 is MDHEN and CDR2 is SYDVKM. The naive CD8 fraction comprised CD45RO-negative cells positively selected for CCR7 and excluded terminally differentiated effector memory CD45RA+ cells. This specimen comes from a study of shared clonotypes between healthy human individuals. General study findings and limits: Generally, naive subsets came out with larger estimated richness than memory subsets.

This chain links TRBV28 with TRBJ2-7, with D hard to call. The TCR comes from a woman aged 25 to 39 in good health. The material sequenced was naive CD8+ T cells sorted from blood. The CDR3 nucleotides are TGTGCCAGCAGTTTGGAGCTCTACGAGCAGTACTTC. Protein sequence: CASSLELYEQYF.